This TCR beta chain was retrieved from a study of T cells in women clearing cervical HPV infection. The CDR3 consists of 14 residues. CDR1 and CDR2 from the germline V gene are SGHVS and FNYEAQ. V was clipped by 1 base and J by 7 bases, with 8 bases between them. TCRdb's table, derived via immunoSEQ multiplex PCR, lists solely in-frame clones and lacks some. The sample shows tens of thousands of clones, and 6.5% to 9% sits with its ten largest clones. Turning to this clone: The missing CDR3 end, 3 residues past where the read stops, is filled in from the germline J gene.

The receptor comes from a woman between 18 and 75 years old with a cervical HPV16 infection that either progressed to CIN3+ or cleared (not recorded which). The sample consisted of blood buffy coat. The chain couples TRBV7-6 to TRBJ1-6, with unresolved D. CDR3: CASSLGQTNSPLHF. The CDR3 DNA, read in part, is TGTGCCAGCAGCTTAGGGCAGACAAATTCACCC.